This is a list of T cell receptor beta chains from one sample in a study of shared clonotypes between healthy human individuals. TCRdb's copy holds only in-frame clones and misses some; the assay was immunoSEQ multiplex PCR. The table shows 2 million to 2.5 million clones, with 93% occurring only once. The sample taken for sequencing was naive CD4+ T cells from PBMCs. All receptors derive from a man younger than 30 in good health. Some clones in this sample may be carry-over from other donors' samples. CDR3s include the opening cysteine and the closing phenylalanine or tryptophan. The order of the fields is CDR3 length, D gene, clone size, J gene, V gene, CDR3 DNA, CDR3 protein. D genes are given only for firm matches. The size entry is marked missing in some rows and otherwise reads once, few, many or a size class.

length: 15; D: TRBD2; size: NA; J: TRBJ2-2; V: TRBV7-3; DNA: TGTGCCAGCAGTCCTAGCGGGAGCGACACCGGGGAGCTGTTTTTT; CDR3: CASSPSGSDTGELFF
length: 15; D: TRBD2; size: NA; J: TRBJ2-1; V: TRBV18; DNA: TGTGCCAGCTCACCACGGAGACTAGCTTACAATGAGCAGTTCTTC; CDR3: CASSPRRLAYNEQFF
length: 13; D: NA; size: NA; J: TRBJ1-1; V: TRBV30; DNA: TGTGCCTGGACACACTCAATGAACACTGAAGCTTTCTTT; CDR3: CAWTHSMNTEAFF
length: 15; D: NA; size: NA; J: TRBJ1-1; V: TRBV19; DNA: TGTGCCAGTAGTATCGTGGGGCAGCTTAACACTGAAGCTTTCTTT; CDR3: CASSIVGQLNTEAFF
length: 13; D: NA; size: NA; J: TRBJ1-5; V: TRBV7-2; DNA: TGTGCCAGCAGCTTAGCGGGAGATCAGCCCCAGCATTTT; CDR3: CASSLAGDQPQHF
length: 12; D: TRBD2; size: NA; J: TRBJ2-2; V: TRBV6-5; DNA: TGTGTAACGCGGGGGTACACCGGGGAGCTGTTTTTT; CDR3: CVTRGYTGELFF
length: 13; D: NA; size: NA; J: TRBJ2-3; V: TRBV10-1; DNA: TGCGCCACTAACCAGGGCCCGACAGATACGCAGTATTTT; CDR3: CATNQGPTDTQYF
length: 13; D: NA; size: NA; J: TRBJ1-5; V: TRBV7-2; DNA: TGTGCCAGCAGCTTACGAGTCGGACAGCCCCAGCATTTT; CDR3: CASSLRVGQPQHF
length: 11; D: NA; size: NA; J: TRBJ2-1; V: TRBV9; DNA: TGTGCCAGCAGCCAGGGGTATGAGCAGTTCTTC; CDR3: CASSQGYEQFF
length: 12; D: NA; size: NA; J: TRBJ2-5; V: TRBV21-1; DNA: TGTGCCAGGGGAGTGGAGAAAGAGACCCAGTACTTC; CDR3: CARGVEKETQYF
length: 13; D: NA; size: NA; J: TRBJ2-7; V: TRBV10-2; DNA: TGCGCCACCTCAGGGGCTGTTACCTACGAGCAGTACTTC; CDR3: CATSGAVTYEQYF
length: 13; D: NA; size: NA; J: TRBJ1-2; V: TRBV25-1; DNA: TGTGCCAGCAGTCCAGACCTGAACTATGGCTACACCTTC; CDR3: CASSPDLNYGYTF
length: 15; D: NA; size: NA; J: TRBJ2-1; V: TRBV7-2; DNA: TGTGCCAGCAGCTTAGCAGGCTTAGCGGTCTATGAGCAGTTCTTC; CDR3: CASSLAGLAVYEQFF
length: 13; D: NA; size: few; J: TRBJ1-1; V: TRBV10-3; DNA: TGTGCCAGTCGGACAGACCTGAACACTGAAGCTTTCTTT; CDR3: CASRTDLNTEAFF
length: 14; D: NA; size: NA; J: TRBJ2-7; V: TRBV5-1; DNA: TGCGCCAGCAGCTTGGGCCCAAGCTCGTACGAGCAGTACTTC; CDR3: CASSLGPSSYEQYF
length: 18; D: TRBD1; size: NA; J: TRBJ1-5; V: TRBV10-1; DNA: TGCGCCAGCAGTGAGTCGGAGAGGGGGCGGGTTAGCAATCAGCCCCAGCATTTT; CDR3: CASSESERGRVSNQPQHF
length: 15; D: NA; size: NA; J: TRBJ2-7; V: TRBV5-4; DNA: TGTGCCAGCAGCTTAAAAAAATCGGGTGGTTACGAGCAGTACTTC; CDR3: CASSLKKSGGYEQYF
length: 16; D: NA; size: NA; J: TRBJ2-2; V: TRBV5-1; DNA: TGCGCCAGCAGTATTATCGGACTAACGAACACCGGGGAGCTGTTTTTT; CDR3: CASSIIGLTNTGELFF